This TCR beta chain was recorded in a study of blood T cell repertoires in COVID-19. The J segment lost 7 bases and the V segment lost 4 bases, leaving 11 bases of the junction unmatched. Per the germline V gene, CDR1 is SGHRS and CDR2 is YFSETQ. This CDR3 region has 14 residues. Sequencing used immunoSEQ multiplex PCR; TCRdb keeps in-frame clones, though not all of them. The data show roughly 180,000 clones, approximately 84% seen once. The sample taken for sequencing was peripheral blood. V and J are TRBV5-1 and TRBJ2-7; 7 bases align to TRBD2. This TCR was sampled from a woman in her 50s with COVID-19, enrolled during active disease. The CDR3 is CASSATATAGEQYF. CDR3 coding DNA: TGCGCCAGCAGCGCGACTGCCACAGCGGGAGAGCAGTACTTC.